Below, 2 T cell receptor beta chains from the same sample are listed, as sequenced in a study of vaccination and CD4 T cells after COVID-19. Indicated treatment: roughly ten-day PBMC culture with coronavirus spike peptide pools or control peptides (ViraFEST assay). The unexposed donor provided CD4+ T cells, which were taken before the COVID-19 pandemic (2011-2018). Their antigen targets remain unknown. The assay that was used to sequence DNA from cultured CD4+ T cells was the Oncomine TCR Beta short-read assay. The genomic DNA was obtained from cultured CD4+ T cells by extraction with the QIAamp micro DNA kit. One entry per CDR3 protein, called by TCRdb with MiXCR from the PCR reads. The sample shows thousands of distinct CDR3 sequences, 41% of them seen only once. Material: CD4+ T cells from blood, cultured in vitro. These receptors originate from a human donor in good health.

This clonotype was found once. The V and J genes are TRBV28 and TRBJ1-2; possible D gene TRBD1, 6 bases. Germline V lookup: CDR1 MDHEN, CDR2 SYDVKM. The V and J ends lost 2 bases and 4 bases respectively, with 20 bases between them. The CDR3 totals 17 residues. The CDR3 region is CASSLPGGGGFRYGYTF. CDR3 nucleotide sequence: TGTGCCAGCAGTTTACCGGGAGGAGGGGGTTTCCGCTATGGCTACACCTTC.

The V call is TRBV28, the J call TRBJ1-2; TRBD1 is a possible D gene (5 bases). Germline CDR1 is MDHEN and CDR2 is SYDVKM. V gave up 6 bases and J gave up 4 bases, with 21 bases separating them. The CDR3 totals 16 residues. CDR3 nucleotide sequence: TGTGCCAGCAGGAAACCCGGGGACCAGAGAGCCTATGGCTACACCTTC. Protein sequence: CASRKPGDQRAYGYTF.